The 21 T cell receptor beta chains in this list originate from one sample, sequenced in a study of T-cell reconstitution after alpha-beta-depleted transplantation in children. Unique molecular identifiers were incorporated during preparation of the TCRbeta library. TCRdb analysed the PCR reads with MiXCR anew, one entry per CDR3 protein. Here the sample spans around 87,000 distinct CDR3 sequences, approximately 8.4% being singletons. The sample here was PBMCs from the stem cell graft donor, taken from the stem cell graft. The receptors were sampled from a human donor who donated a stem cell graft to a child with congenital amegakaryocytic thrombocytopenia.

This clonotype was counted at least ten times. CDR3 in DNA: TGCAGTGCCCTTAGGAGGAGGCCGGGGGCTGAGCAGTTCTTC. This translates into CSALRRRPGAEQFF. The chain uses TRBV20-1 and TRBJ2-1, with D perhaps being TRBD1 or TRBD2 (6 bases each). This CDR3 is 14 amino acids long. Trimming stripped 6 bases from V and 9 bases from J, with 21 bases between. Germline values: CDR1 DFQATT, CDR2 SNEGSKA (reference sequence).

This clonotype was counted at least ten times. J is TRBJ2-1 and V is TRBV7-6; D possibly corresponds to TRBD1 (6 bases). Germline lookup yields CDR1 SGHVS and CDR2 FNYEAQ. The germline V and J ends were trimmed by 5 bases and 2 bases, with 10 bases remaining between them. The CDR3 extends over 14 amino acids. CDR3 in DNA: TGTGCCAGCAGCATACAGGGAACCTACAATGAGCAGTTCTTC. Its protein is CASSIQGTYNEQFF.

This clonotype was seen many times. The chain uses TRBV5-1 and TRBJ2-7; no reliable D call. The length of the CDR3 is 13 residues. V lost 1 base, J lost 4 bases, and 9 bases lay in between. Germline V gene lookup returns CDR1 SGHRS and CDR2 YFSETQ. CDR3 coding DNA: TGCGCCAGCAGCTTGTATGTCGGATACGAGCAGTACTTC. This sequence encodes CASSLYVGYEQYF.

Turning to this clonotype: One base away lies a much larger clone, so this may be a sequencing read error. CDR3 loop: CASRGVNQPQHF. CDR3 in DNA: TGTGCCAGTAGGGGAGTCAATCAGCCCCAGCATTTT. This chain connects TRBV27 to TRBJ1-5, with D possibly being TRBD1 (5 bases). Germline CDR1 reads MNHEY; CDR2 reads SMNVEV (reference sequence). Trimming shortened V by 9 bases and J by 3 bases, and 9 bases separated the two germline ends. The CDR3 runs to 12 residues.

This clonotype was seen repeatedly, ten times or more. This chain uses TRBV30 with TRBJ1-1; no reliable D call. V was clipped by 0 bases and J by 5 bases, with 7 bases between them. The CDR3 totals 12 residues. Germline V gene data show CDR1 as GTSNPN and CDR2 as SVGIG (reference sequence). CDR3 protein: CAWSVGGTEAFF. Here the CDR3 DNA reads TGTGCCTGGAGTGTAGGAGGAACTGAAGCTTTCTTT. Full variable domain (missing parts from reference TRBV30 and TRBJ1-1): SQTIHQWPATLVQPVGSPLSLECTVEGTSNPNLYWYRQAAGRGLQLLFYSVGIGQISSEVPQNLSASRPQDRQFILSSKKLLLSDSGFYLCAWSVGGTEAFFGQGTRLTVV.

This clonotype was detected many times. The gene calls are TRBV20-1 and TRBJ1-1, with 8 bases matching TRBD1. Germline CDR1 and CDR2: DFQATT and SNEGSKA (reference sequence). The CDR3 is 13 amino acids. V trimming: 3 bases; J trimming: 0 bases; junction bases outside the gene matches: 0. In DNA form, the CDR3 reads TGCAGTGCTAGGACAGGGGTGAACACTGAAGCTTTCTTT. Encoded protein: CSARTGVNTEAFF.

This clonotype was recorded at least ten times. The chain has TRBV12-3 or TRBV12-4 and TRBJ2-1; tentatively, D is TRBD1 (8 bases). The CDR3 sequence is 13 residues long. V was shortened by 8 bases and J by 8 bases, with 16 bases between the two germline ends. The CDR3 bases are TGTGCCAGCGGCCAGCGGGGACAGGATGAGCAGTTCTTC. This translates into CASGQRGQDEQFF.

This clonotype was counted at least ten times. The rearrangement joins TRBV28 to TRBJ2-5; 8 nucleotides match TRBD1. Germline CDR1 is MDHEN and CDR2 is SYDVKM. CDR3 size: 14 residues. V dropped 3 bases and J dropped 1; count of bases not matched to a gene: 1. CDR3 nucleotide sequence: TGTGCCAGCAGTTTCACAGGGGGCCAAGAGACCCAGTACTTC. As protein: CASSFTGGQETQYF.

This clonotype has ten or more counts. The chain couples TRBV5-1 to TRBJ2-3; D is possibly TRBD2 (6 bases). V gave up 1 base and J gave up 5 bases, with 11 bases separating them. Germline V lookup: CDR1 SGHRS, CDR2 YFSETQ. The CDR3 is 14 amino acids. The CDR3, as DNA: TGCGCCAGCAGCTTGTCCCCGGGGGTAGATACGCAGTATTTT. Protein sequence: CASSLSPGVDTQYF.

This clonotype came up many times. The chain joins TRBV7-2 to TRBJ2-7, with TRBD1 matching over 9 bases. This CDR3 has 15 amino acids. Losses at the gene ends were 5 bases for V and 3 bases for J; bases not matched to a gene: 8. CDR1 is SGHTA, CDR2 FQGNSA, per germline. Here the CDR3 DNA reads TGTGCCAGCAGCCTGGAGGGACAGGGAGTCTACGAGCAGTACTTC. Translated, it gives CASSLEGQGVYEQYF. Complete variable domain (other parts from reference TRBV7-2 and TRBJ2-7): GAGVSQSPSNKVTEKGKDVELRCDPISGHTALYWYRQSLGQGLEFLIYFQGNSAPDKSGLPSDRFSAERTGGSVSTLTIQRTQQEDSAVYLCASSLEGQGVYEQYFGPGTRLTVT.

CDR3: CASSTFRMGDYEQYF. The CDR3 coding sequence is TGCGCCAGCAGCACCTTCAGGATGGGTGACTACGAGCAGTACTTC. The chain links TRBV5-1 to TRBJ2-7; D is unclear. The length of the CDR3 is 15 residues. Germline V gene lookup returns CDR1 SGHRS and CDR2 YFSETQ. V was trimmed by 4 bases and J by 3 bases, leaving 17 bases between them.

This clonotype was counted at least ten times. The chain is built from TRBV20-1 and TRBJ2-3; a possible D gene is TRBD2 (5 bases). This CDR3 contains 15 residues. The V gene lost 0 bases and the J gene lost 1 base, with 11 bases spanning the gap. Germline V gene data show CDR1 as DFQATT and CDR2 as SNEGSKA (reference sequence). The CDR3 nucleotides read TGCAGTGCTAGAGACGACTGGCGGGGCACAGATACGCAGTATTTT. Encoded protein: CSARDDWRGTDTQYF.

This clonotype was recorded at least ten times. J is TRBJ2-7 and V is TRBV20-1, with D possibly TRBD1 on 5 matching bases. V lost 4 bases and J lost 3, with 10 bases in between. The CDR3 extends over 12 amino acids. CDR1 and CDR2 from the germline V gene are DFQATT and SNEGSKA (reference sequence). DNA for the CDR3: TGCAGTGCTACTGGGCAGGGCTACGAGCAGTACTTC. Amino acids: CSATGQGYEQYF.

This clonotype appeared many times. The rearrangement links TRBV6-2 or TRBV6-3 to TRBJ2-3; D is ambiguous. The germline V gene encodes CDR1 MNHEY and CDR2 SVGEGT. CDR3 size: 12 residues. V lost 5 bases, J lost 5 bases, and 8 bases lay in between. CDR3 DNA: TGTGCCAGCAGTCCTGAGGAAGATACGCAGTATTTT. Protein sequence: CASSPEEDTQYF.

This clonotype has a count of ten or more. CDR3 nucleotides: TGCGCCAGCAGCGCCATGCCCGGGGTCTCCTACAATGAGCAGTTCTTC. Amino acids: CASSAMPGVSYNEQFF. The chain carries TRBV5-1 and TRBJ2-1, with D perhaps matching TRBD2 (5 bases). Deletions cut 4 bases from V and 0 bases from J, with 14 bases between. The CDR3 runs 16 residues. Looked up from germline, CDR1 is SGHRS and CDR2 is YFSETQ.

There are many counts of this clonotype. V and J are TRBV30 and TRBJ2-3; D is possibly TRBD1 or TRBD2 (6 bases each). CDR3 length: 14 amino acids. The V end was cut by 1 base, the J end by 4 bases, with 12 bases between. Germline V gene lookup returns CDR1 GTSNPN and CDR2 SVGIG (reference sequence). CDR3 DNA sequence: TGTGCCTGGAGTGGCAGGGGAGGATCAGATACGCAGTATTTT. This codes for CAWSGRGGSDTQYF.

This clonotype was seen at least ten times. The CDR3 loop is CASSPPRAANSPLHF. For the CDR3, the DNA is TGTGCCAGCAGCCCACCCCGGGCGGCTAATTCACCCCTCCACTTT. The J gene is TRBJ1-6, the V gene TRBV7-2, with D unresolved. In germline, CDR1 is SGHTA, CDR2 FQGNSA. Trimming cost V 5 bases and J 6 bases, with 14 bases left between them. The length of the CDR3 is 15 residues.

This clonotype was found many times. Here the CDR3 reads CASSLDRVADTQYF. CDR3 bases: TGCGCCAGCAGCCTCGACAGGGTTGCAGATACGCAGTATTTT. The chain links TRBV5-1 to TRBJ2-3; 7 bases fit TRBD1. After removal of 4 bases from V and 4 bases from J, the junction contained 6 bases not matched to a gene. The CDR3 sequence is 14 residues long. CDR1 is SGHRS, CDR2 YFSETQ, per germline.

This chain connects TRBV6-2 or TRBV6-3 to TRBJ2-5; 10 nucleotides agree with TRBD2. V gave up 4 bases and J gave up 1 base; unmatched junction bases: 3. The CDR3 is 15 amino acids. Germline V gene sequence: CDR1 MNHEY, CDR2 SVGEGT. The DNA for the CDR3 is TGTGCCAGCAGTTCGGCTAGCGGGAGCCAAGAGACCCAGTACTTC. It translates to CASSSASGSQETQYF.

This clonotype was counted at least ten times. The chain employs TRBV20-1 and TRBJ2-5; 8 nucleotides agree with TRBD1. The CDR3 has 13 amino acids. V dropped 7 bases and J dropped 5; count of bases not matched to a gene: 9. Germline CDR1 DFQATT, CDR2 SNEGSKA (reference sequence). The CDR3 loop reads CSVSTGVEETQYF. CDR3 bases: TGCAGTGTTTCGACAGGGGTTGAGGAGACCCAGTACTTC.

This clonotype has ten or more counts. The V and J genes are TRBV4-1 and TRBJ2-1; 12 nucleotides align to TRBD2. The germline CDR1 and CDR2 sequences are MGHRA and YSYEKL. This CDR3 region has 15 residues. J gave up 4 bases and V 4 bases, and 2 bases lay outside the gene matches. The CDR3: CASSPSGGGYNEQFF. CDR3 bases: TGCGCCAGCAGCCCTAGCGGGGGGGGTTACAATGAGCAGTTCTTC.